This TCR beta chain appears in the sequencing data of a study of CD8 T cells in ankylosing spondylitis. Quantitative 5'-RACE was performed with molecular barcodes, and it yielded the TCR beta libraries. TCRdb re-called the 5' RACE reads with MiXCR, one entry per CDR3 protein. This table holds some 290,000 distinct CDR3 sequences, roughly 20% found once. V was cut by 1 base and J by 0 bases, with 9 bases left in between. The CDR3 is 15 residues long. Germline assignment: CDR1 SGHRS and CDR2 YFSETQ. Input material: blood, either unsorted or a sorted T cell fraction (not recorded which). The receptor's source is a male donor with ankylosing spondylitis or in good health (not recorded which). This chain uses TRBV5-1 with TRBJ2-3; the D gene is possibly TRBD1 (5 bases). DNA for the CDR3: TGCGCCAGCAGCTTGTCAGGGATTAGCACAGATACGCAGTATTTT. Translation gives CASSLSGISTDTQYF.